The entry that follows covers one TCR beta chain sequence. As yet, its antigen is unknown. The source of the sample is a study of shared clonotypes between healthy human individuals. CD4+ cell separation produced CD45RA+ naive and CD45RA-negative memory subsets. Sequenced by immunoSEQ multiplex PCR; TCRdb stores in-frame clones only, minus some. Among roughly 2.6 million clones listed, 85% to 95% were seen once. Study-wide findings and caveats: Naive subsets tended to show greater estimated richness than memory subsets.

This CDR3 has 15 residues. The material sequenced was naive CD4+ T cells sorted from blood. Subset of the sample: CD45RA+ positively selected. The chain recombines TRBV12-2 with TRBJ2-1; the table calls TRBD2, which could not be checked here. TRBV12-2 is assigned pseudogene status. The sequence was obtained from a man aged 18 to 30 in good health. In nucleotides, the CDR3 is TGTGCAAGTCGCTTAGGGTGGGAGCCCCACAATGAGCAGTTCTTC. Protein: CASRLGWEPHNEQFF.